The clone carrying this T cell receptor (beta chain) was observed a handful of times. Its antigen is unidentified. Per germline, CDR1 SGHTA and CDR2 FQGNSA. The V gene lost 6 bases and the J gene lost 0 bases, with 12 bases spanning the gap. The CDR3 sequence is 15 residues long. This specimen comes from a study of early T cells in non-severe SARS-CoV-2 infection. Study overall: Chains stayed unpaired after sequencing of bulk RNA from unsorted whole blood. The study, taken as a whole, reports: VDJdb matching skewed toward anti-spike CD8 responses, missing private and CD4 specificities.

Individually, cDNA molecules had unique molecular identifiers attached to them. TCRdb analysed the 5' RACE reads with MiXCR anew, one entry per CDR3 protein. The repertoire holds tens of thousands of distinct CDR3 sequences, with under 7.5% as singletons. The sample here was whole blood, taken at baseline. This sequence originates from an adult who was a healthcare worker with PCR-confirmed SARS-CoV-2 infection or an uninfected control (not recorded which). The chain employs TRBV7-2 and TRBJ2-1; a possible D gene is TRBD2 (6 bases). CDR3 residues: CASSRDGSSYNEQFF. As DNA, the CDR3 is TGTGCCAGCAGTAGAGACGGGAGCTCCTACAATGAGCAGTTCTTC. Based on the CDR3 plus reference TRBV7-2 and TRBJ2-1, the full variable domain is GAGVSQSPSNKVTEKGKDVELRCDPISGHTALYWYRQSLGQGLEFLIYFQGNSAPDKSGLPSDRFSAERTGGSVSTLTIQRTQQEDSAVYLCASSRDGSSYNEQFFGPGTRLTVL.